This is a list of T cell receptor beta chains from one sample in a study of T cell therapy after organ transplantation. No antigen has been assigned to these receptors. Data came from immunoSEQ multiplex PCR; TCRdb stores just in-frame clones and leaves some out. The sample lists more than 15,000 clones; approximately 83% were seen once. Material: CD8+ T cells from blood, obtained after autologous CMV-specific T cell therapy. The receptors were gathered from a human patient who had received a solid organ transplant and had CMV disease. A subset of T cells may come from the graft donor. Both conserved end residues are part of each CDR3. Each record gives: clone size, V gene, D gene, J gene, CDR3 DNA, CDR3 protein. D genes are given only for firm matches. Only part of the rows carry a size: once, few, many, or a class if the clone is expanded.

few	TRBV9	-	TRBJ1-6	TGTGCCAGCAGCACTGAGATACAGGCCTATAATTCACCCCTCCACTTT	CASSTEIQAYNSPLHF
once	TRBV15	TRBD1	TRBJ2-1	TGTGCCACCAGCACCGTAGGACAGGACAATGAGCAGTTCTTC	CATSTVGQDNEQFF
-	TRBV25-1	-	TRBJ2-7	TGTGCCAGCAGTGAGCGGGTAGGACAGCGGAGATTC	CASSERVGQRRF
-	TRBV4-1	-	TRBJ2-5	TGCGCCAGCAGCCAAGATGAAGGGCTGAAGCAAGAGACCCAGTACTTC	CASSQDEGLKQETQYF
-	TRBV11-2	TRBD1	TRBJ2-5	TGTGCCAGCAGCCCTCAAAGGACAGGGGGCGGGGAGACCCAGTACTTC	CASSPQRTGGGETQYF
once	TRBV7-6	-	TRBJ2-2	TGTGCCAGCAGCTTGGCCGGCAGGGTGGTCACCGGGGAGCTGTTTTTT	CASSLAGRVVTGELFF
few	TRBV5-6	-	TRBJ1-1	TGTGCCAGCAACCCAAAGGTGGCCACTGAAGCTTTCTTT	CASNPKVATEAFF
-	TRBV4-3	-	TRBJ1-2	TGCGCCAGCAGCCAAGATTCCCGGCAGGGTGGCTACACCTTC	CASSQDSRQGGYTF
-	TRBV15	-	TRBJ2-7	TGTGCCACCAGCAGAGATCTAGACCTAGAAGCCCACGAGCAGTACTTC	CATSRDLDLEAHEQYF
-	TRBV4-1	TRBD1	TRBJ1-4	TGCGCCAGCAGCCCCTCCGACAGGGACGCTGAAAAACTGTTTTTT	CASSPSDRDAEKLFF
large	TRBV6-5	-	TRBJ1-1	TGTGCCAGCAGTTACTCTAAGGGGGGGAACACTGAAGCTTTCTTT	CASSYSKGGNTEAFF
-	TRBV21-1	-	TRBJ2-3	TGTGCCAGCAGCTCCCGACTAGCGGGATTTGGAGATACGCAGTATTTT	CASSSRLAGFGDTQYF
once	TRBV19	-	TRBJ2-5	TGTGCCAGTAGTACCGGAACAGGGTTGGCAGAGACCCAGTACTTC	CASSTGTGLAETQYF
-	TRBV4-3	-	TRBJ1-5	TGCGCCAGCAGCCAAGACAGGGGATTTCAGCCCCAGCATTTT	CASSQDRGFQPQHF
-	TRBV7-9	-	TRBJ2-7	TGTGCCAGCAGGCGGGCGGACGTTTACGAGCAGTACTTC	CASRRADVYEQYF
-	TRBV12-5	-	TRBJ2-3	TGTGCTAGTGGTTTGCCCCCAGATTTTGGGGGGGGGCCTTCCCCCACAGATACGCAGTATTTT	CASGLPPDFGGGPSPTDTQYF
-	TRBV6-6	-	TRBJ1-2	TGTGCCAGCAGCCCGGCCGACTTC	CASSPADF
-	TRBV12-5	-	TRBJ2-2	TGTGCTAGTCAAGGAGGGACCGGGGAGCTGTTTTTT	CASQGGTGELFF
-	TRBV7-9	-	TRBJ2-7	TGTGCCAGCAGCCCACCCGGGACACGCGACGAGCAGTACTTC	CASSPPGTRDEQYF
-	TRBV15	-	TRBJ2-1	TGTGCCACCAGCCCGGGGAGGAGCTCCTACAATGAGCAGTTCTTC	CATSPGRSSYNEQFF
-	TRBV25-1	-	TRBJ2-5	TGTGCCAGCAGTGAATTAAAAGGGGCTGGGGAGACCCAGTACTTC	CASSELKGAGETQYF
many	TRBV5-4	TRBD1	TRBJ1-1	TGTGCCAGCAGCTTGGAAGGGACAGGGGTAATGAACACTGAAGCTTTCTTT	CASSLEGTGVMNTEAFF
-	TRBV2	TRBD1	TRBJ2-7	TGTGCCTGCACAGGGGCGACATCCTACGAGCAGTACTTC	CACTGATSYEQYF
-	TRBV10-3	TRBD1	TRBJ2-7	TGTGCCATCAGTGAGTCTCAGGGGGCGAGAAACTACGAGCAGTACTTC	CAISESQGARNYEQYF
-	TRBV4-2	-	TRBJ1-6	TGTGCCAGCAGCCAAGGGTCAGGTTCACCCCTCCACTTT	CASSQGSGSPLHF
-	TRBV30	-	TRBJ2-7	TGTGCCTGGAGGGGAGGTCGCGAGCAGTACTTC	CAWRGGREQYF
-	TRBV10-2	TRBD1	TRBJ1-2	TGCGCCAGCAGTGCCCTGGACAGGGATCCGTATGGCTACACCTTC	CASSALDRDPYGYTF
-	TRBV6-5	TRBD1	TRBJ2-7	TGTGCCAGCAGCTCCGGGACAGTTGACTACGAGCAGTACTTC	CASSSGTVDYEQYF
-	TRBV11-2	TRBD1	TRBJ2-3	TGTGCCAGCAGCTTTGGAACAGGGGGTACAGGCACAGATACGCAGTATTTT	CASSFGTGGTGTDTQYF
many	TRBV6-4	TRBD2	TRBJ2-1	TGTGCCAGCAGTGACGAAAGCGGGGGGGCCCATGAGCAGTTCTTC	CASSDESGGAHEQFF
-	TRBV21-1	-	TRBJ1-5	TGTGCCAGCAGCAGTGGACAGGGGTGCAATCAGCCCCAGCATTTT	CASSSGQGCNQPQHF
few	TRBV4-1	-	TRBJ1-2	TGCGCCAGCAGCCAAGACGACACTTATGGCTACACCTTC	CASSQDDTYGYTF
-	TRBV30	-	TRBJ2-6	TGTGCCTTGGAGACAGTTGGGGCCAACGTCCTGACTTTC	CALETVGANVLTF
-	TRBV7-6	TRBD2	TRBJ2-3	TGTGCCAGCAGCACCGGGGGGTCGGTGGGGCCCACAGATACGCAGTATTTT	CASSTGGSVGPTDTQYF
few	TRBV10-1	-	TRBJ1-2	TGCGCCAGCAGTGAGGGACATAACTATGGCTACACCTTC	CASSEGHNYGYTF
once	TRBV14	-	TRBJ2-5	TGTGCCAGCAGCCAAGAGGTTTCCTGGCAGCTACACCAAGAGACCCAGTACTTC	CASSQEVSWQLHQETQYF
-	TRBV7-9	TRBD1	TRBJ2-1	TGTGCCAGCAGCTACAGGGGGCGAGGCAATGAGCAGTTCTTC	CASSYRGRGNEQFF
-	TRBV5-8	TRBD2	TRBJ2-1	TGTGCCAGCAGCCTCGGGACTAGCGGGAGGGATGAGCAGTTCTTC	CASSLGTSGRDEQFF
-	TRBV11-3	-	TRBJ2-3	TGTGCCAGCAGCTTACCCGGTGGAGATACGCAGTATTTT	CASSLPGGDTQYF
-	TRBV7-6	-	TRBJ1-2	TGTGCCAGCAGCTTAGAACACCGGGACCCTAGAGGCTACACCTTC	CASSLEHRDPRGYTF
once	TRBV4-2	-	TRBJ1-1	TGTGCCAGCAGCTCAGGACAGCCGAACACTGAAGCTTTCTTT	CASSSGQPNTEAFF
-	TRBV4-2	TRBD2	TRBJ2-5	TGTGCCAGCAGTCCTTCCCGTCTAGCGGGGGGGCGAGAGACCCAGTACTTC	CASSPSRLAGGRETQYF
medium-sized	TRBV2	-	TRBJ1-1	TGTGCCAGCAGTGAATTCTGGGACACTGAAGCTTTCTTT	CASSEFWDTEAFF